Each of the 27 T cell receptor beta chains below was sequenced from the same sample in a study of T cells in Graves' hyperthyroidism and ophthalmopathy. Researchers took RNA transcripts and amplified the TCR beta CDR3 regions from them. The primer set for the first-round RT-PCR of the TCR CDR3 was HTBI. TCRdb itself ran the multiplex PCR reads through MiXCR, one entry per CDR3 protein. The sample lists about 530,000 distinct CDR3 sequences, about a sixth seen once, with roughly 15% in the top ten. Sequenced sample: blood. The receptors here all came from a woman younger than 35 with Graves' ophthalmopathy.

J is TRBJ2-1 and V is TRBV10-3, with unresolved D. Germline loops: CDR1 ENHRY, CDR2 SYGVKD. Trimming stripped 0 bases from V and 3 bases from J, with 6 bases between. The CDR3 is 14 amino acids. CDR3 sequence: CAISESSDYNEQFF. CDR3 bases: TGTGCCATCAGTGAGTCAAGCGACTACAATGAGCAGTTCTTC.

The chain couples TRBV5-1 to TRBJ2-1; D possibly uses TRBD1 or TRBD2 (5 bases each). Germline-derived CDR1 and CDR2 are SGHRS and YFSETQ. The germline V and J ends were trimmed by 2 bases and 7 bases, with 16 bases remaining between them. The length of the CDR3 is 15 residues. CDR3 sequence (DNA): TGCGCCAGCAGCTTTCCACTAGGGGTCGATAATGAGCAGTTCTTC. It specifies CASSFPLGVDNEQFF.

V gene TRBV15 combines with J gene TRBJ1-3, with 8 bases aligning to TRBD1. The CDR3 consists of 16 residues. Germline V gene sequence: CDR1 LNHNV, CDR2 YYDKDF (reference sequence). V lost 0 bases, J lost 6 bases, and 7 bases stayed unmatched. In DNA, the CDR3 is TGTGCCACCAGCAGAGACAGGGGGCCAGAGGAAAACACCATATATTTT. This gives the protein CATSRDRGPEENTIYF. Combining the CDR3 with reference TRBV15 and TRBJ1-3 gives the whole variable domain DAMVIQNPRYQVTQFGKPVTLSCSQTLNHNVMYWYQQKSSQAPKLLFHYYDKDFNNEADTPDNFQSRRPNTSFCFLDIRSPGLGDTAMYLCATSRDRGPEENTIYFGEGSWLTVV.

This clonotype was observed at least ten times. The genes are TRBV7-2 and TRBJ2-7, with 9 bases identical to TRBD2. After removal of 0 bases from V and 5 bases from J, the junction contained 14 bases not matched to a gene. This CDR3 contains 18 residues. Looked up from germline, CDR1 is SGHTA and CDR2 is FQGNSA. The CDR3 DNA follows: TGTGCCAGCAGCTTAGCCAGCGGGAGGACCTCGGGGCCAGACGAGCAGTACTTC. This encodes CASSLASGRTSGPDEQYF.

The rearrangement joins TRBV25-1 to TRBJ2-3; D may be TRBD2 (6 bases). The CDR3 totals 15 residues. The V and J ends lost 3 bases and 7 bases respectively, with 17 bases between them. Germline loops: CDR1 MGHDK, CDR2 SYGVNS. The CDR3 loop reads CASSDAGGTRNTQYF. For the CDR3, the DNA is TGTGCCAGCAGTGATGCGGGCGGGACTCGTAATACGCAGTATTTT.

This clonotype occurred many times. The V gene is TRBV11-1, the J gene TRBJ1-1, with 8 bases fitting TRBD1. This CDR3 is built from 15 residues. With 3 bases clipped from V and 8 bases from J, the junction kept 11 bases outside the gene matches. Germline-derived CDR1 and CDR2 are SGHAT and FQDESV (reference sequence). DNA of the CDR3: TGTGCCAGCAGCTTGGACCGCTACAGGGGGTCGGAAGCTTTCTTT. It is translated as CASSLDRYRGSEAFF.

This clonotype was seen just once. The J gene is TRBJ1-2, the V gene TRBV19, with 9 bases fitting TRBD1. The CDR3 extends over 13 amino acids. V was pared by 4 bases and J by 6 bases, with 3 bases of the junction left unmatched. Germline V lookup: CDR1 LNHDA, CDR2 SQIVND (reference sequence). CDR3 DNA: TGTGCCAGTAGTACCACAGGGGGCGATGGCTACACCTTC. Translation gives CASSTTGGDGYTF.

This rearrangement joins TRBV13 to TRBJ2-7, with 9 bases matching TRBD1. V was clipped by 2 bases and J by 2 bases; unmatched bases: 4. Germline-derived CDR1 and CDR2 are PRHDT and FYEKMQ (reference sequence). The CDR3 loop spans 15 amino acids. The DNA of the CDR3 is TGTGCCAGCAGCTTAAGGGGACAGGGCCCCTACGAGCAGTACTTC. Protein sequence: CASSLRGQGPYEQYF.

The V and J genes are TRBV27 and TRBJ2-7; D is possibly TRBD2 (6 bases). CDR3 length: 15 amino acids. The V gene's germline CDR1 is MNHEY and CDR2 SMNVEV (reference sequence). Trimming removed 5 bases at V and 1 base at J, with 15 bases between. The DNA of the CDR3 is TGTGCCAGCAGTCTAATCGGGACTGGATCCTACGAGCAGTACTTC. This encodes CASSLIGTGSYEQYF.

The rearrangement joins TRBV5-6 to TRBJ2-5; D gene unclear. The germline CDR1 and CDR2 sequences are SGHDT and YYEEEE. The CDR3 runs to 13 residues. V lost 0 bases and J lost 2, with 5 bases in between. CDR3: CASSLDEQETQYF. CDR3 nucleotide sequence: TGTGCCAGCAGCTTGGACGAGCAAGAGACCCAGTACTTC.

The sample holds a few counts of this clonotype. The chain is built from TRBV2 and TRBJ1-1; a weak D match, TRBD1 (5 bases). This CDR3 contains 12 residues. Germline values: CDR1 SNHLY, CDR2 FYNNEI. The germline V and J ends were trimmed by 10 bases and 4 bases, with 13 bases remaining between them. CDR3 nucleotides: TGTGCCAAGGAATGGGACTCCACTGAAGCTTTCTTT. It codes for CAKEWDSTEAFF.

This clonotype was seen a handful of times. V is TRBV6-1 and J is TRBJ2-4; 7 bases map to TRBD2. CDR1 and CDR2 (germline): MNHNS, SASEGT. V lost 7 bases, J lost 3 bases, and 9 bases stayed unmatched. The CDR3 runs 15 residues. Written as DNA, the CDR3 is TGTGCCAGCACCTCTCCTGGGGGGGGCAAAAACATTCAGTACTTC. Residues: CASTSPGGGKNIQYF.

The table lists this clonotype with many counts. The chain carries TRBV6-1 and TRBJ2-3; D tentatively reads TRBD1 or TRBD2 (5 bases each). This CDR3 has 14 amino acids. Germline V gene lookup returns CDR1 MNHNS and CDR2 SASEGT. The V and J ends lost 5 bases and 9 bases respectively, with 18 bases between them. For the CDR3, the DNA is TGTGCCAGCAGTTCGGGGCACGCCGCTACGACGCAGTATTTT. This codes for CASSSGHAATTQYF.

This clonotype was seen at least ten times. The chain employs TRBV6-1 and TRBJ1-2, with 9 bases that match TRBD1. CDR1 and CDR2 from the germline V gene are MNHNS and SASEGT. This CDR3 is 15 amino acids long. Trimming took 3 bases from V and 1 from J; bases not matched to a gene: 3. CDR3 sequence (DNA): TGTGCCAGCAGTGACCCGACAGGGGGTAACTATGGCTACACCTTC. Its translation is CASSDPTGGNYGYTF.

This clonotype was detected a few times. The genes are TRBV3-1 and TRBJ2-2; D tentatively reads TRBD1 or TRBD2 (5 bases each). The CDR3 runs 14 residues. Germline-derived CDR1 and CDR2 are LGHDT and YNNKEL (reference sequence). The V gene lost 0 bases and the J gene lost 7 bases, with 9 bases spanning the gap. The CDR3 bases are TGTGCCAGCAGCCAAGAGGGGGATCACGGGGAGCTGTTTTTT. It encodes CASSQEGDHGELFF.

This chain joins TRBV20-1 and TRBJ1-1; 9 bases agree with TRBD1. V was clipped by 3 bases and J by 5 bases; unmatched bases: 4. CDR3 length: 13 residues. Germline V gives CDR1 DFQATT, CDR2 SNEGSKA (reference sequence). CDR3 sequence (DNA): TGCAGTGCTAGCGGGACAGGGCCGACTGAAGCTTTCTTT. Its protein is CSASGTGPTEAFF.

This clonotype showed up many times. J is TRBJ2-1 and V is TRBV12-3 or TRBV12-4; 11 bases fit TRBD2. This CDR3 is 15 amino acids long. The V segment lost 4 bases and the J segment 6 bases; nucleotides outside the gene matches: 5. The CDR3 protein is CASSYTSGGGNEQFF. CDR3 DNA sequence: TGTGCCAGCAGTTACACTAGCGGGGGTGGCAATGAGCAGTTCTTC.

There are many counts of this clonotype. The J gene is TRBJ2-7, the V gene TRBV2; 7 positions agree with TRBD1. The CDR3 totals 13 residues. The V segment lost 8 bases and the J segment 0 bases; nucleotides outside the gene matches: 4. Looked up from germline, CDR1 is SNHLY and CDR2 is FYNNEI. The CDR3, as DNA: TGTGCCAGCTACAGGGGTCTCTCCTACGAGCAGTACTTC. Encoded protein: CASYRGLSYEQYF.

This clonotype was recorded many times. CDR3 coding DNA: TGTGCCAGCAGCTTAGGGCTAGCGGGGGCTGGCAATGAGCAGTTCTTC. This encodes CASSLGLAGAGNEQFF. The chain carries TRBV7-8 and TRBJ2-1, with 10 bases that match TRBD2. This CDR3 has 16 residues. The V and J ends lost 1 base and 6 bases, in that order; junction bases with no gene match: 6. Germline loops: CDR1 SGHVS, CDR2 FQNEAQ.

In this sample, this clonotype turned up many times. The rearrangement joins TRBV27 to TRBJ2-1; D is tentatively TRBD1 or TRBD2 (5 bases each). Germline CDR1 is MNHEY and CDR2 is SMNVEV (reference sequence). With 6 bases removed from V and 5 bases from J, the gap between germline ends came to 17 bases. This CDR3 is built from 15 residues. CDR3 protein: CASSAPRGGNNEQFF. The CDR3 DNA follows: TGTGCCAGCAGCGCACCCCGGGGCGGCAACAATGAGCAGTTCTTC.

There are a few counts of this clonotype. The CDR3 here is CASSLEGQGTTPLHF. CDR3 in DNA: TGCGCCAGCAGCTTGGAGGGACAGGGGACCACACCCCTCCACTTT. V usage is TRBV5-1 and J usage is TRBJ1-6; 10 positions match TRBD1. The CDR3 has 15 residues. V was clipped by 0 bases and J by 11 bases; unmatched bases: 5. Germline V lookup: CDR1 SGHRS, CDR2 YFSETQ.

This clonotype was counted a single time. One base away lies a much larger clone, so this may be a sequencing read error. J is TRBJ2-2 and V is TRBV27; D is ambiguous. CDR1 is MNHEY and CDR2 is SMNVEV in the germline V gene (reference sequence). The CDR3 extends over 14 amino acids. V dropped 6 bases and J dropped 2 bases, with 10 bases sitting between them. The CDR3 spells CASSDLPNTGELFF. DNA of the CDR3: TGTGCCAGCAGCGACCTACCAAACACCGGGGAGCTGTTTTTT.

This clonotype has ten or more counts. The chain links TRBV7-8 to TRBJ2-2, with a tentative D call TRBD1 (6 bases). Germline V gene sequence: CDR1 SGHVS, CDR2 FQNEAQ. Deletions cut 3 bases from V and 3 bases from J, with 14 bases between. This CDR3 has 16 residues. CDR3 DNA sequence: TGTGCCAGCAGCTTCTCAGACAGGACTTACACCGGGGAGCTGTTTTTT. Residues: CASSFSDRTYTGELFF.

On this clonotype: This may arise from a read error, as a much more abundant clone is one base away. In this CDR3 the conserved last residue, phenylalanine or tryptophan, is missing, so a read error is likely. V is TRBV28 and J is TRBJ2-7; the D gene is possibly TRBD1 (6 bases). The CDR3 has 15 amino acids. Trimming removed 3 bases at V and 2 bases at J, with 14 bases between. Germline V CDR1 and CDR2: MDHEN, SYDVKM. The DNA for the CDR3 is TGTGCCAGCAGTTTTCCCGGGACAAAGACCTACGAGCAGTACCTC. It codes for CASSFPGTKTYEQYL.

This rearrangement joins TRBV20-1 to TRBJ2-4; 14 bases are shared with TRBD2. The CDR3 runs to 16 residues. V lost 5 bases to trimming and J lost 8 bases; unmatched junction nucleotides: 11. Germline V lookup: CDR1 DFQATT, CDR2 SNEGSKA (reference sequence). CDR3 residues: CSAFGLAGGIIDIQYF. CDR3 coding DNA: TGCAGTGCTTTCGGACTAGCGGGAGGAATCATAGACATTCAGTACTTC.

There are a few counts of this clonotype. V usage is TRBV9 and J usage is TRBJ2-1; D may be TRBD2 (7 bases). CDR1 and CDR2 (germline): SGDLS, YYNGEE. V shed 0 bases and J shed 8 bases, with 12 bases lying between them. CDR3 length: 14 amino acids. The CDR3 DNA reads TGTGCCAGCAGCGTAGATGCGGGGGCCTATGAGCAGTTCTTC. This codes for CASSVDAGAYEQFF.

This clonotype appeared a few times. V gene TRBV7-2 combines with J gene TRBJ1-1, with TRBD1 as a possible D gene (5 bases). The CDR3 is 15 residues long. V lost 5 bases and J 7 bases, leaving 20 bases between the germline ends. Germline V gene sequence: CDR1 SGHTA, CDR2 FQGNSA. DNA for the CDR3: TGTGCCAGCAGCGAATCTGGGGCAGGGATCGGTGAAGCTTTCTTT. This gives the protein CASSESGAGIGEAFF.